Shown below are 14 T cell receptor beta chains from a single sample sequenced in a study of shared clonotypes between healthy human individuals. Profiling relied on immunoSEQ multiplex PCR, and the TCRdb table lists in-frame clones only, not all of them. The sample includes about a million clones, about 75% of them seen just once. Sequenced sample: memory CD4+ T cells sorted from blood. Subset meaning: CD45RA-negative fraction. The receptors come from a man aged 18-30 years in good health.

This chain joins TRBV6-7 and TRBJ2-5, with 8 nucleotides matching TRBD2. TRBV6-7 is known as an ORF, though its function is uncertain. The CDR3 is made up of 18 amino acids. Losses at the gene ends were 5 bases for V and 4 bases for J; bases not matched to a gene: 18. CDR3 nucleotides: TGTGCCAGCAGTGGCCTAAAAAGCGGGAGTTGGCCCGGAGAGACCCAGTACTTC. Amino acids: CASSGLKSGSWPGETQYF.

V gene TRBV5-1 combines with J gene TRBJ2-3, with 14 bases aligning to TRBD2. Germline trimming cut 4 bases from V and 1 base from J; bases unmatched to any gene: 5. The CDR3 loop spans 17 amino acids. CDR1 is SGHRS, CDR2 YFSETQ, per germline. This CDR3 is CASSMTSGRAGTDTQYF. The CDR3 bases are TGCGCCAGCAGCATGACTAGCGGGAGGGCCGGCACAGATACGCAGTATTTT.

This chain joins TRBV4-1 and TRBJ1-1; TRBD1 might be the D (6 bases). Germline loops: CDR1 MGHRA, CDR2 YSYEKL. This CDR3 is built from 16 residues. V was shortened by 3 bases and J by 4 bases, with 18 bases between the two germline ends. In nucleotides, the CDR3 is TGCGCCAGCAGCCAGGTACAGGGAGGGGGGGCCACTGAAGCTTTCTTT. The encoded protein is CASSQVQGGGATEAFF.

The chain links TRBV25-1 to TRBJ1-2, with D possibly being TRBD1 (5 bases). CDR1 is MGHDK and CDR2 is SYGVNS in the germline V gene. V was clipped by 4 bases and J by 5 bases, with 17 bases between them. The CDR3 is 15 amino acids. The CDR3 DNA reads TGTGCCAGCAGTGCCCACGGGACTATGGAATATGGCTACACCTTC. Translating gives CASSAHGTMEYGYTF.

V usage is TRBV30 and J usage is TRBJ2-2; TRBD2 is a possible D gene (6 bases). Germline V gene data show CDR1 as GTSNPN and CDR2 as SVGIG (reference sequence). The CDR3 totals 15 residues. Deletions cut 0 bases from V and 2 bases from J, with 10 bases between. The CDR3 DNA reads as TGTGCCTGGAGTGTGTGGGGAGGTAACACCGGGGAGCTGTTTTTT. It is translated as CAWSVWGGNTGELFF.

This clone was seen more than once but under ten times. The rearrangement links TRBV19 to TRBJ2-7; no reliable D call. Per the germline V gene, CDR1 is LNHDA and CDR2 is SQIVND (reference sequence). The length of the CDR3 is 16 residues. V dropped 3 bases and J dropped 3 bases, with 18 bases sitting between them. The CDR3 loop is CASSMVRATSSYEQYF. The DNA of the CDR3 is TGTGCCAGTAGTATGGTTCGGGCCACCTCTAGCTACGAGCAGTACTTC.

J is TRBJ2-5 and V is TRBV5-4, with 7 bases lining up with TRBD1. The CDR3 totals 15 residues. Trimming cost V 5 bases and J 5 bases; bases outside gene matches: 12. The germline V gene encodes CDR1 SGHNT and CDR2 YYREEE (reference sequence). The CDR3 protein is CASSLPGQRAETQYF. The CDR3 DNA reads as TGTGCCAGCAGTTTACCGGGACAGAGGGCGGAGACCCAGTACTTC.

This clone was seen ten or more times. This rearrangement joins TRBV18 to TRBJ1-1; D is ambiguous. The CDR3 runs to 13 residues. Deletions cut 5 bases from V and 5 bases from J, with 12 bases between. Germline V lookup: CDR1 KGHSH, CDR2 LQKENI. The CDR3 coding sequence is TGTGCCAGCTCAAATCTTGATCGGACTGAAGCTTTCTTT. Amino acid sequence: CASSNLDRTEAFF.

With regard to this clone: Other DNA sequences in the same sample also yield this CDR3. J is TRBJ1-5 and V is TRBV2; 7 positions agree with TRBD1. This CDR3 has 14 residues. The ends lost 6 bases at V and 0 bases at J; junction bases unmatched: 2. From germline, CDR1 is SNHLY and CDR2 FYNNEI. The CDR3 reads CASRDRVSNQPQHF. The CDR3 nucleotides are TGTGCCAGCAGAGACAGGGTTAGCAATCAGCCCCAGCATTTT.

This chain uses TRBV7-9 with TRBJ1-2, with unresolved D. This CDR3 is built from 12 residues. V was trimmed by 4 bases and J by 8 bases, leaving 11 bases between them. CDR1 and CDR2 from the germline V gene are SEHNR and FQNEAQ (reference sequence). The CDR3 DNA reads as TGTGCCAGCAGCTCCGGACTTGGGGGCTACACCTTC. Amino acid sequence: CASSSGLGGYTF.

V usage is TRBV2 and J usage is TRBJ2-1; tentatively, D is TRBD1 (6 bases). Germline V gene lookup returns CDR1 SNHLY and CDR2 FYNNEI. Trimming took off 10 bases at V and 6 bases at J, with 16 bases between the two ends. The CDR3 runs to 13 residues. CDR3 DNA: TGTGCCACCTCGGGGAACAGGGTCAATGAGCAGTTCTTC. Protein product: CATSGNRVNEQFF.

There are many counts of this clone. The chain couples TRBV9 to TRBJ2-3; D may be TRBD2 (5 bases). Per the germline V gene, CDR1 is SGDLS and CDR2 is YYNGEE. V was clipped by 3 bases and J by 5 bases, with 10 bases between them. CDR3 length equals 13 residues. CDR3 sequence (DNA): TGTGCCAGCAGCGACGGGGTCGGAGATACGCAGTATTTT. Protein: CASSDGVGDTQYF.

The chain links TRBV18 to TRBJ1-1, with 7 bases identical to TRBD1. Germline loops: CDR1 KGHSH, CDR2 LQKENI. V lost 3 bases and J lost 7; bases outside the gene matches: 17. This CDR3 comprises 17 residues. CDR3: CASSPEDRSMRIGEAFF. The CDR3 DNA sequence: TGTGCCAGCTCACCCGAGGACAGGTCAATGAGGATAGGTGAAGCTTTCTTT.

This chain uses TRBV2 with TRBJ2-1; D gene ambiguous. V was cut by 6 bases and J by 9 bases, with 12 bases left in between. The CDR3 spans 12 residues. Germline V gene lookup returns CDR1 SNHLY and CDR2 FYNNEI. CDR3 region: CASSGDSGEQFF. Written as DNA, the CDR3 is TGTGCCAGCAGCGGAGATTCAGGTGAGCAGTTCTTC.